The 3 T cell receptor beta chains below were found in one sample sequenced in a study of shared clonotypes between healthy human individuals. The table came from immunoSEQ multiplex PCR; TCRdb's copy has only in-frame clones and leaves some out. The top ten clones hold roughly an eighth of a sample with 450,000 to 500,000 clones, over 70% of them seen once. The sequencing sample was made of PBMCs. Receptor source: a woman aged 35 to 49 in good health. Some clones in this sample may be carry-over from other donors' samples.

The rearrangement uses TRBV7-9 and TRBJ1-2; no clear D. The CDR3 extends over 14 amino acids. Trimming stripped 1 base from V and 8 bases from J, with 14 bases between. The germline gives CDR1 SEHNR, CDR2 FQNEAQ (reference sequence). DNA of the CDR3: TGTGCCAGCAGCTTAGAAATACTGGCGAGGGGCTACACCTTC. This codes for CASSLEILARGYTF.

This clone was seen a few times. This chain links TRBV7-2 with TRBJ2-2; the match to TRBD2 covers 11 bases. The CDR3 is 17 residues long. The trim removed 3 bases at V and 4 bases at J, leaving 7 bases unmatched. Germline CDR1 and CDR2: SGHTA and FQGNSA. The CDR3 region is CASSLGLAALSTGELFF. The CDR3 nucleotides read TGTGCCAGCAGCTTGGGACTAGCGGCTTTGTCCACCGGGGAGCTGTTTTTT. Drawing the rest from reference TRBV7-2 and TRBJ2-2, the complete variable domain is GAGVSQSPSNKVTEKGKDVELRCDPISGHTALYWYRQSLGQGLEFLIYFQGNSAPDKSGLPSDRFSAERTGGSVSTLTIQRTQQEDSAVYLCASSLGLAALSTGELFFGEGSRLTVL.

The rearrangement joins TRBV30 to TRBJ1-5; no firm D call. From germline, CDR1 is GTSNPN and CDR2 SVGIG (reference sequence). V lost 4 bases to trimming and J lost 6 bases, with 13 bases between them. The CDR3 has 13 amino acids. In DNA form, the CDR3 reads TGTGCCTGGACTCAAGGGCGGGGTCAGCCCCAGCATTTT. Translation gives CAWTQGRGQPQHF.